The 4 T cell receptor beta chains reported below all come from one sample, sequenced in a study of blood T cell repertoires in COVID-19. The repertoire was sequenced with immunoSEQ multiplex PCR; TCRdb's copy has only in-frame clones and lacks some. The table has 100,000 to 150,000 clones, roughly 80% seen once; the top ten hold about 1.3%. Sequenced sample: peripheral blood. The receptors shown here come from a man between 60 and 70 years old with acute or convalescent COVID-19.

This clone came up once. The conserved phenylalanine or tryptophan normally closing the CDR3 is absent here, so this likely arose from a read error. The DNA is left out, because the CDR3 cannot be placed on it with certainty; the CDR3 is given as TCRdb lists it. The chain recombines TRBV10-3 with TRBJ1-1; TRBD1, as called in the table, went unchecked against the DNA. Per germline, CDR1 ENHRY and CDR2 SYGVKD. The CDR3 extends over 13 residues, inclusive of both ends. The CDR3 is CAISEGQAIPMAV.

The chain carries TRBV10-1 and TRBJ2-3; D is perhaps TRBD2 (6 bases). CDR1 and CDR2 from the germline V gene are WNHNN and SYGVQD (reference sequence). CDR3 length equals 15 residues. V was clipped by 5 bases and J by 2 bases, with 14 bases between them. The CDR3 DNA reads TGCGCCAGCAGTCCCCGGGACTCGATCACAGATACGCAGTATTTT. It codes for CASSPRDSITDTQYF.

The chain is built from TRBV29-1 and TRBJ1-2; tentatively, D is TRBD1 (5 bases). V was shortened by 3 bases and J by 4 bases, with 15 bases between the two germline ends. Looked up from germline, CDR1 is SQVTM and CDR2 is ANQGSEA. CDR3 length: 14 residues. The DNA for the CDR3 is TGCAGCGTTGATCATTATCAGGGAACCTATGGCTACACCTTC. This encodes CSVDHYQGTYGYTF.

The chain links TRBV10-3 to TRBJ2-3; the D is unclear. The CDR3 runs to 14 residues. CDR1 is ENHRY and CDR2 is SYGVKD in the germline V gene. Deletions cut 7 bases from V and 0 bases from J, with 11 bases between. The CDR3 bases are TGTGCCATCACCGCCAGTTGGAGCACAGATACGCAGTATTTT. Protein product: CAITASWSTDTQYF.